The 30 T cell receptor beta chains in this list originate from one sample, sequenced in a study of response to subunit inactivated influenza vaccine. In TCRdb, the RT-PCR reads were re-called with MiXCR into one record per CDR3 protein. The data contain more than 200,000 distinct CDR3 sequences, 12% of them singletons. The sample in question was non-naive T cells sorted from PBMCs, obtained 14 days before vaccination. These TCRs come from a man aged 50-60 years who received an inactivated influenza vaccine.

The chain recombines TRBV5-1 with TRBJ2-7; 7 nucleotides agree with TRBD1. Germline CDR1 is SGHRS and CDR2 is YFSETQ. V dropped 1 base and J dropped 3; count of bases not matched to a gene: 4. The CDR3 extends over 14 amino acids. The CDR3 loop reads CASSLQGQFYEQYF. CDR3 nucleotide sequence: TGCGCCAGCAGCTTGCAGGGACAGTTCTACGAGCAGTACTTC.

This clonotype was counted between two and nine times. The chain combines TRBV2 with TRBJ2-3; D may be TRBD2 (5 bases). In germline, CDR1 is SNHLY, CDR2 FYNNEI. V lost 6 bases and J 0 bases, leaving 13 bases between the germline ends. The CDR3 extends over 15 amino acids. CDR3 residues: CASRSRTLSTDTQYF. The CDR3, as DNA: TGTGCCAGCAGATCCCGGACTCTTAGCACAGATACGCAGTATTTT.

CDR3 amino acids: CASSLMGRGAYEQYF. CDR3 coding DNA: TGTGCCAGCAGCTTAATGGGCCGGGGGGCCTACGAGCAGTACTTC. The chain uses TRBV5-4 and TRBJ2-7, with 7 bases matching TRBD2. Germline V gene data show CDR1 as SGHNT and CDR2 as YYREEE (reference sequence). This CDR3 comprises 15 residues. V shed 2 bases, J shed 2 bases, and the junction held 7 bases outside the gene matches. Based on the CDR3 plus reference TRBV5-4 and TRBJ2-7, the full variable domain is ETGVTQSPTHLIKTRGQQVTLRCSSQSGHNTVSWYQQALGQGPQFIFQYYREEENGRGNFPPRFSGLQFPNYSSELNVNALELDDSALYLCASSLMGRGAYEQYFGPGTRLTVT.

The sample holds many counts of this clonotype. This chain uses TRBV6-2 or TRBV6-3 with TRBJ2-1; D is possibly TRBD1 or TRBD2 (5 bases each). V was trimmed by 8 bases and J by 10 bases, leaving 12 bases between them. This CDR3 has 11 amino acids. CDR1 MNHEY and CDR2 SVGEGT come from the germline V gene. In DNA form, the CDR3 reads TGTGCCAGCGTGAGCAGGGACGAGCAGTTCTTC. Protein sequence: CASVSRDEQFF.

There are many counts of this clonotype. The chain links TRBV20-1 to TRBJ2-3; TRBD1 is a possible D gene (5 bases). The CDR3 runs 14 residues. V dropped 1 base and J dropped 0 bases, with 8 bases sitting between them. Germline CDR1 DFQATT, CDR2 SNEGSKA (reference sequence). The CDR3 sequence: CSARGQTSTDTQYF. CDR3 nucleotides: TGCAGTGCTAGAGGACAGACTAGCACAGATACGCAGTATTTT.

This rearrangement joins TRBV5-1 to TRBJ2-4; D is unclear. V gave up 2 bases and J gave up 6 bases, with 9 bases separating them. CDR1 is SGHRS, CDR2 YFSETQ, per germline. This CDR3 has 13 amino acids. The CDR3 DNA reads TGCGCCAGCAGCTTCGACCATCTAAACATTCAGTACTTC. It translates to CASSFDHLNIQYF.

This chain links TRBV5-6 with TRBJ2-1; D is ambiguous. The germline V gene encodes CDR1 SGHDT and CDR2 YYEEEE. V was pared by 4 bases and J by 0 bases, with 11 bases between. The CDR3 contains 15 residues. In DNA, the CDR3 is TGTGCCAGCAGCCCGGTGAGAAGCTCCTACAATGAGCAGTTCTTC. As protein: CASSPVRSSYNEQFF. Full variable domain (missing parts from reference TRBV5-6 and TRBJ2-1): DAGVTQSPTHLIKTRGQQVTLRCSPKSGHDTVSWYQQALGQGPQFIFQYYEEEERQRGNFPDRFSGHQFPNYSSELNVNALLLGDSALYLCASSPVRSSYNEQFFGPGTRLTVL.

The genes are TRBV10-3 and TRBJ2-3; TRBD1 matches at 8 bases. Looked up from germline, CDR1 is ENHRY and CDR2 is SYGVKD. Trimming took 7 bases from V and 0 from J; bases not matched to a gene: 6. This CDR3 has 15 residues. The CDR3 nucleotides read TGTGCCATCAAGCGGACAGGGCCTAGCACAGATACGCAGTATTTT. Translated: CAIKRTGPSTDTQYF.

The CDR3 loop is CASSLDRAEPQHF. For the CDR3, the DNA is TGTGCCAGCAGCTTGGACAGGGCTGAGCCCCAGCATTTT. V gene TRBV7-8 combines with J gene TRBJ1-5, with 8 bases lining up with TRBD1. Germline CDR1 is SGHVS and CDR2 is FQNEAQ. The CDR3 length is 13 residues. V was clipped by 3 bases and J by 8 bases; unmatched bases: 3.

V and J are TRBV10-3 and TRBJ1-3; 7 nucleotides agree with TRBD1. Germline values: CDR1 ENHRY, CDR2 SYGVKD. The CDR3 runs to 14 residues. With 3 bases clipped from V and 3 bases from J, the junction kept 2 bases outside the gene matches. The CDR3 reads CAISEDRVGNTIYF. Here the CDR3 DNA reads TGTGCCATCAGTGAAGACAGGGTTGGAAACACCATATATTTT.

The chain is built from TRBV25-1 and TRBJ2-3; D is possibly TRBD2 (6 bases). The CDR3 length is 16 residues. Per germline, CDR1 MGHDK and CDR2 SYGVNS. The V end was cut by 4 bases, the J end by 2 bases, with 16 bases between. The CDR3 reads CASSGFSGVITDTQYF. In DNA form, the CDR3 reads TGTGCCAGCAGTGGGTTTTCGGGGGTGATCACAGATACGCAGTATTTT.

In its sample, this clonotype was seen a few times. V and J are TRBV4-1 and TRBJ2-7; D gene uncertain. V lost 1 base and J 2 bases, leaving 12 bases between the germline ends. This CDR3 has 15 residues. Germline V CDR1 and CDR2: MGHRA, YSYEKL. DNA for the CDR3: TGCGCCAGCAGCCAAGTCTTTGGCGGAACCTACGAGCAGTACTTC. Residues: CASSQVFGGTYEQYF.

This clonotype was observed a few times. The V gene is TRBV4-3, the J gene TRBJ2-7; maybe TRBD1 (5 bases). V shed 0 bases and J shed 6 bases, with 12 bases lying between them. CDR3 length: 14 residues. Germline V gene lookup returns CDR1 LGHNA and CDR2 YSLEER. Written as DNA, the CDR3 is TGCGCCAGCAGCCAAGATATTCAGGGAACCGAGCAGTACTTC. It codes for CASSQDIQGTEQYF.

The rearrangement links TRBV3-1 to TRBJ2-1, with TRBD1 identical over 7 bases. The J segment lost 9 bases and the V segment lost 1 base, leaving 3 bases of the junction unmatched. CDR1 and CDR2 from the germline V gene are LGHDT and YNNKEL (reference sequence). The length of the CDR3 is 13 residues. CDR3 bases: TGTGCCAGCAGCCAAGGACAGGGTGGTGAGCAGTTCTTC. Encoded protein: CASSQGQGGEQFF.

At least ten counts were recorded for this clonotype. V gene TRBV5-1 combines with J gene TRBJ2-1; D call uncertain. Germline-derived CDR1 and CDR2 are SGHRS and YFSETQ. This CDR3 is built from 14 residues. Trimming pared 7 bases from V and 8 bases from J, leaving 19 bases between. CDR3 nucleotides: TGCGCCAGCGTGGCCCAACCCAGCGCGGATGAGCAGTTCTTC. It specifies CASVAQPSADEQFF.

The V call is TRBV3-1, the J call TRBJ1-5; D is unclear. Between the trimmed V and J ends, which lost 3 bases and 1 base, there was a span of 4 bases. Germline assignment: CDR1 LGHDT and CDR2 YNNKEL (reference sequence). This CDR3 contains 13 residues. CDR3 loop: CASSHGSNQPQHF. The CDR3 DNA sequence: TGTGCCAGCAGCCATGGCAGCAATCAGCCCCAGCATTTT.

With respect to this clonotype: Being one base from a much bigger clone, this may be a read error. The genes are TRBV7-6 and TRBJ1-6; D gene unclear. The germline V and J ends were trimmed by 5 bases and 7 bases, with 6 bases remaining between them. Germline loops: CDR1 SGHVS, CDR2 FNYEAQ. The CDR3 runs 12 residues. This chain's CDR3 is CASSHKNSPLHF. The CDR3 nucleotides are TGTGCCAGCAGCCACAAGAATTCACCCCTCCACTTT.

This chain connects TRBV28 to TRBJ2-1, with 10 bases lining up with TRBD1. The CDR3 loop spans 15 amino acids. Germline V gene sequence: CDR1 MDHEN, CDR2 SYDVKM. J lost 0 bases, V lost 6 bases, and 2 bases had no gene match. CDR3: CASSRQGASYNEQFF. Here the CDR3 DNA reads TGTGCCAGCAGCCGACAGGGGGCCTCCTACAATGAGCAGTTCTTC.

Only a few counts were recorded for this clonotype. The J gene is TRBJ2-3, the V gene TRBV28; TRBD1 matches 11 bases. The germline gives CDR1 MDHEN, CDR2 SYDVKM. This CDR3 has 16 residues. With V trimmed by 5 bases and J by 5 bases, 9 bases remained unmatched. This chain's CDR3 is CASSLRTGGAGDTQYF. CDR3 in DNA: TGTGCCAGCAGTCTCCGGACAGGGGGCGCGGGAGATACGCAGTATTTT. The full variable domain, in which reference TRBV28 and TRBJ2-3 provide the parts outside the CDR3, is DVKVTQSSRYLVKRTGEKVFLECVQDMDHENMFWYRQDPGLGLRLIYFSYDVKMKEKGDIPEGYSVSREKKERFSLILESASTNQTSMYLCASSLRTGGAGDTQYFGPGTRLTVL.

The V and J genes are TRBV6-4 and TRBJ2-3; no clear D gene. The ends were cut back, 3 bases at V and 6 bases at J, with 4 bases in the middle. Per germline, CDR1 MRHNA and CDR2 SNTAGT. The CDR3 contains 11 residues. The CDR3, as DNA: TGTGCCAGCAGTGATGGGGATACGCAGTATTTT. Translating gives CASSDGDTQYF.

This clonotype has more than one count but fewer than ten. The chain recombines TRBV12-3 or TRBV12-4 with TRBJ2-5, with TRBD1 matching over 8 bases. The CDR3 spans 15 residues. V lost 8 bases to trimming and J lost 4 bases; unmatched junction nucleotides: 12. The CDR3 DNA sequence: TGTGCCAGCGGATCAGGGGGCCTCGAGATAGAGACCCAGTACTTC. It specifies CASGSGGLEIETQYF.

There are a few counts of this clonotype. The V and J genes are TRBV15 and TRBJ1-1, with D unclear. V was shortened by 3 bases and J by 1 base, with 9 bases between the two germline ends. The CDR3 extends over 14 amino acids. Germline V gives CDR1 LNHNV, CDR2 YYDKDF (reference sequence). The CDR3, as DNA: TGTGCCACCAGCAGGGATTTACAGAACACTGAAGCTTTCTTT. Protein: CATSRDLQNTEAFF.

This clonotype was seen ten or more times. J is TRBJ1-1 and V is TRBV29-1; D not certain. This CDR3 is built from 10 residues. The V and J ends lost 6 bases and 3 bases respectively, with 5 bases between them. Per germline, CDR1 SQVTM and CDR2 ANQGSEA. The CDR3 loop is CSVADTEAFF. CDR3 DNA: TGCAGCGTCGCCGACACTGAAGCTTTCTTT.

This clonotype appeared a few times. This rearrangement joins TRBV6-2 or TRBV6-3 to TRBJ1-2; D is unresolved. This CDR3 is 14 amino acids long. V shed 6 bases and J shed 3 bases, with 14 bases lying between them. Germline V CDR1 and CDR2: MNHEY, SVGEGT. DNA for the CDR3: TGTGCCAGCAGCGACGTCGGGGTCTACTATGGCTACACCTTC. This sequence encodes CASSDVGVYYGYTF.

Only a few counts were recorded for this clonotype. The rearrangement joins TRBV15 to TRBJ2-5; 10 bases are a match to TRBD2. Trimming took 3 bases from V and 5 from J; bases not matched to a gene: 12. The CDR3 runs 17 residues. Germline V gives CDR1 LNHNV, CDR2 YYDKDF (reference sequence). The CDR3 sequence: CATSRGSGRAYGETQYF. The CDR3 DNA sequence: TGTGCCACCAGCAGGGGGAGCGGGAGGGCCTATGGGGAGACCCAGTACTTC.

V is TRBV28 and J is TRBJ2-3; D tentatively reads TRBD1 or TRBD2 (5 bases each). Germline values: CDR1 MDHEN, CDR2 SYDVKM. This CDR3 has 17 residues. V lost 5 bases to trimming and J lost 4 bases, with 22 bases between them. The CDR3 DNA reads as TGTGCCAGCAGTCTCAGTAGGGACCCCCGGTTACCAGATACGCAGTATTTT. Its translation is CASSLSRDPRLPDTQYF.

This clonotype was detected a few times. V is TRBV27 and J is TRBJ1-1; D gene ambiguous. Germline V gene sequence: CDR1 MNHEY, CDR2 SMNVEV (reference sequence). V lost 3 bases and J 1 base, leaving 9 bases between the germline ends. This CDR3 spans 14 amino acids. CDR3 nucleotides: TGTGCCAGCAGTTTCCTCACTGGGAACACTGAAGCTTTCTTT. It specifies CASSFLTGNTEAFF.

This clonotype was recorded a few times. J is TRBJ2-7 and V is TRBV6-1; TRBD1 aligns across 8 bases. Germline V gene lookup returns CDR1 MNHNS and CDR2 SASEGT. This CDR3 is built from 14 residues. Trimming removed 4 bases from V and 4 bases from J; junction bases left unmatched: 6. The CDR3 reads CASSVGQGLYEQYF. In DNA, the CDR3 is TGTGCCAGCAGTGTAGGACAGGGCCTTTACGAGCAGTACTTC.

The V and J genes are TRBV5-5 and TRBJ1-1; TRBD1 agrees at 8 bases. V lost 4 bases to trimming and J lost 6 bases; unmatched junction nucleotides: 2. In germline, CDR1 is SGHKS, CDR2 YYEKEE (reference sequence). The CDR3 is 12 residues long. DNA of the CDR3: TGTGCCAGCAGCCTGACAGGGGCTGAAGCTTTCTTT. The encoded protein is CASSLTGAEAFF.

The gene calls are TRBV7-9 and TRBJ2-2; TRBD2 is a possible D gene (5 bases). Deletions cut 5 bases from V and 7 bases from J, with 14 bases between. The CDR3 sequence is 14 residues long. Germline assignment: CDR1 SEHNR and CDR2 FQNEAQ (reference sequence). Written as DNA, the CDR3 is TGTGCCAGCAGCCCCCCTCTCGGGAACGGGGAGCTGTTTTTT. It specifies CASSPPLGNGELFF. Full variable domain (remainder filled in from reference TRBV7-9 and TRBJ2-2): DTGVSQNPRHKITKRGQNVTFRCDPISEHNRLYWYRQTLGQGPEFLTYFQNEAQLEKSRLLSDRFSAERPKGSFSTLEIQRTEQGDSAMYLCASSPPLGNGELFFGEGSRLTVL.